A single sample is the source of the 2 T cell receptor beta chains below, sequenced in a study of blood T cell repertoires in COVID-19. Clones were sequenced by immunoSEQ multiplex PCR, and TCRdb holds only the in-frame ones, with some missing. The data contain around 450,000 clones, about 85% of them singletons. Material: PBMCs or T cells enriched from blood (not recorded which). The receptors derive from a woman younger than 35 with acute COVID-19.

The chain joins TRBV9 to TRBJ1-4; no reliable D call. The CDR3 spans 14 residues. Looked up from germline, CDR1 is SGDLS and CDR2 is YYNGEE. V was shortened by 0 bases and J by 5 bases, with 8 bases between the two germline ends. This chain's CDR3 is CASSVDRSNEKLFF. DNA for the CDR3: TGTGCCAGCAGCGTAGACAGAAGCAATGAAAAACTGTTTTTT.

The rearrangement joins TRBV5-6 to TRBJ1-1, with unresolved D. Trimming removed 2 bases at V and 5 bases at J, with 16 bases between. The CDR3 loop spans 15 amino acids. In germline, CDR1 is SGHDT, CDR2 YYEEEE. CDR3: CASSFFGKGRTEAFF. The DNA for the CDR3 is TGTGCCAGCAGCTTCTTTGGGAAAGGGAGGACTGAAGCTTTCTTT.